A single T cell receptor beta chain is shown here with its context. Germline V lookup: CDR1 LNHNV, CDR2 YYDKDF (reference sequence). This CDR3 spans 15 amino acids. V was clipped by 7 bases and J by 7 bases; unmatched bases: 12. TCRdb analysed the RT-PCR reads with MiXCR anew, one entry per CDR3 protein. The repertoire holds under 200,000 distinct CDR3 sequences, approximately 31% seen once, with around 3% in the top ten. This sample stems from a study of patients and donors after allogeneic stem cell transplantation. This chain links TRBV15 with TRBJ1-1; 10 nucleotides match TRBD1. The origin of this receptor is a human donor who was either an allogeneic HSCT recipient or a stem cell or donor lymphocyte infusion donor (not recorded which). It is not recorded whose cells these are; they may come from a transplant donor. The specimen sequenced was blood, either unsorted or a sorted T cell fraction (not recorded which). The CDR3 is CATKRDRGPGSEAFF. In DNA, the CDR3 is TGTGCCACCAAACGGGACAGGGGTCCTGGTAGTGAAGCTTTCTTT.